This T cell receptor (beta chain) was obtained from a study of beta chain features in type 1 diabetes. Study findings and constraints: A moderate, significant TCRB CDR3 shortening appeared in type 1 diabetes across four CD4+ subsets.

As every portion of the isolated RNA was reverse transcribed, the sequencing read expressed TCRB transcripts. Assay: immunoSEQ multiplex PCR; the TCRdb copy retains only in-frame clones and omits some. Of around 150,000 clones listed, 6.9% were seen once; the top ten hold 1.1% to 1.5%. In regard to this clone: The antigen is undetermined.

The CDR3 is made up of 12 amino acids. CDR1 and CDR2 from the germline V gene are ENHRY and SYGVKD. The germline V and J ends were trimmed by 4 bases and 8 bases, with 9 bases remaining between them. The source of this sequence is a woman in her 30s in good health. This sequence joins TRBV10-3 and TRBJ2-1; a weak D match, TRBD1 (7 bases). Sequenced: central memory CD4+ T cells from blood. The CDR3, as DNA: TGTGCCATCAGTGCAGGGGGGCATGAGCAGTTCTTC. Amino acids: CAISAGGHEQFF.